Detailed here is one T cell receptor (beta chain). These data are taken from a study of control samples from healthy donors and cancer patients. Data came from immunoSEQ multiplex PCR; TCRdb stores just in-frame clones and leaves some out. Among under 75,000 clones, approximately 85% were seen once, and the ten largest hold roughly 5.1%. The CDR3 consists of 16 residues. Trimming at V came to 5 bases and at J to 5 bases, leaving 10 bases not matched to a gene. Germline V CDR1 and CDR2: MNHEY, SMNVEV (reference sequence). The sequence came from a middle-aged man in good health. The material sequenced was blood. This chain connects TRBV27 to TRBJ2-2, with 8 bases matching TRBD1. CDR3 in amino acids: CASSTRQGSGTGELFF. The CDR3 region has the DNA TGTGCCAGCAGTACTCGACAGGGGTCGGGTACCGGGGAGCTGTTTTTT.